Shown below are 11 T cell receptor beta chains from a single sample sequenced in a study of CD8 T cells in ankylosing spondylitis. A single record per CDR3 protein comes from TCRdb applying MiXCR to the 5' RACE reads. The sample records about 250,000 distinct CDR3 sequences, roughly 32% being singletons. The material sequenced was blood, either unsorted or a sorted T cell fraction (not recorded which). These receptors were collected from a male donor with ankylosing spondylitis or in good health (not recorded which).

This clonotype was seen only a few times. The V gene is TRBV20-1, the J gene TRBJ2-7; 10 bases are shared with TRBD2. This CDR3 has 14 residues. Trimming cost V 2 bases and J 1 base; bases outside gene matches: 2. Germline V gene data show CDR1 as DFQATT and CDR2 as SNEGSKA (reference sequence). This CDR3 is CSARNSGGSYEQYF. The CDR3 DNA reads TGCAGTGCTAGAAATAGCGGGGGGTCCTACGAGCAGTACTTC.

This clonotype was found a few times. V usage is TRBV20-1 and J usage is TRBJ2-1; D not resolved. Germline V lookup: CDR1 DFQATT, CDR2 SNEGSKA (reference sequence). The ends were cut back, 7 bases at V and 10 bases at J, with 14 bases in the middle. The CDR3 loop spans 11 amino acids. In DNA, the CDR3 is TGCAGTGGTGGGGTTAATAGGGAGCAGTTCTTC. Its translation is CSGGVNREQFF.

This clonotype has more than one count but fewer than ten. The chain has TRBV6-1 and TRBJ2-5; D possibly matches TRBD1 or TRBD2 (6 bases each). This CDR3 region has 13 residues. Germline V CDR1 and CDR2: MNHNS, SASEGT. V lost 4 bases and J lost 5, with 11 bases in between. CDR3 in DNA: TGTGCCAGCAGTGGAGGGGGGCTGGAGACCCAGTACTTC. Its protein product is CASSGGGLETQYF.

The genes are TRBV7-2 and TRBJ1-2, with a tentative D call TRBD1 (5 bases). The CDR3 is 14 amino acids. Trimming pared 3 bases from V and 8 bases from J, leaving 16 bases between. From germline, CDR1 is SGHTA and CDR2 FQGNSA. CDR3 sequence (DNA): TGTGCCAGCAGCTTTGCAGACCAGGGCCTCGGCTACACCTTC. It encodes CASSFADQGLGYTF.

This clonotype was observed many times. CDR3 sequence (DNA): TGTGCCAGCAGCATGGGACGGTTGAACACTGAAGCTTTCTTT. Translation: CASSMGRLNTEAFF. The gene calls are TRBV6-1 and TRBJ1-1; D might be TRBD1 (5 bases). CDR3 length: 14 residues. V shed 6 bases and J shed 0 bases, with 11 bases lying between them. The germline gives CDR1 MNHNS, CDR2 SASEGT.

V and J are TRBV5-5 and TRBJ2-6; 7 nucleotides match TRBD1. This CDR3 comprises 17 residues. Looked up from germline, CDR1 is SGHKS and CDR2 is YYEKEE (reference sequence). V trimming: 4 bases; J trimming: 0 bases; junction bases outside the gene matches: 7. In nucleotides, the CDR3 is TGTGCCAGCAGCCACTACAGGGGACCCTCTGGGGCCAACGTCCTGACTTTC. It translates to CASSHYRGPSGANVLTF.

The chain has TRBV4-1 and TRBJ2-1, with D possibly being TRBD2 (7 bases). Germline CDR1 is MGHRA and CDR2 is YSYEKL. CDR3 size: 15 residues. V lost 6 bases, J lost 7 bases, and 19 bases lay in between. The CDR3 reads CASSHVAGAGNEQFF. The CDR3 region has the DNA TGCGCCAGCAGTCATGTGGCGGGGGCTGGGAATGAGCAGTTCTTC.

This sequence joins TRBV6-1 and TRBJ2-7, with D possibly TRBD2 on 5 matching bases. This CDR3 has 13 residues. CDR1 is MNHNS, CDR2 SASEGT, per germline. V was trimmed by 4 bases and J by 2 bases, leaving 9 bases between them. CDR3 in DNA: TGTGCCAGCAGTGCAGGAGGTCCCTACGAGCAGTACTTC. It encodes CASSAGGPYEQYF.

The chain combines TRBV20-1 with TRBJ2-2; 7 bases fit TRBD2. V lost 5 bases, J lost 0 bases, and 9 bases stayed unmatched. Germline lookup yields CDR1 DFQATT and CDR2 SNEGSKA (reference sequence). The CDR3 contains 16 residues. The CDR3 coding sequence is TGCAGTGCTCTGGGGGGGTGGGCTTCGAACACCGGGGAGCTGTTTTTT. Encoded protein: CSALGGWASNTGELFF.

This clonotype was seen ten or more times. CDR3 coding DNA: TGCAGTGCTCTTCACTCACTAGCAGATACGCAGTATTTT. It encodes CSALHSLADTQYF. The genes are TRBV20-1 and TRBJ2-3; tentatively, D is TRBD2 (5 bases). V was clipped by 5 bases and J by 4 bases, with 13 bases between them. Germline assignment: CDR1 DFQATT and CDR2 SNEGSKA (reference sequence). The CDR3 extends over 13 amino acids.

The sample holds a few counts of this clonotype. The genes are TRBV7-9 and TRBJ2-1; TRBD2 aligns across 7 bases. The J segment lost 10 bases and the V segment lost 5 bases, leaving 14 bases of the junction unmatched. CDR1 SEHNR and CDR2 FQNEAQ come from the germline V gene (reference sequence). The CDR3 is 15 amino acids. CDR3 bases: TGTGCCAGCAGCCTACGGGGCGCTGGGGGAGGGGAGCAGTTCTTC. Protein product: CASSLRGAGGGEQFF.